This T cell receptor (beta chain) was sequenced for a study of T cell clonotyping in hematopoietic cell transplantation. Time point: recipient sample about 28 days before transplant, after cytoreduction. Recipients were bled about 28 days pretransplant and at posttransplant days 30, 100, 180. V lost 2 bases to trimming and J lost 4 bases, with 13 bases between them. Germline assignment: CDR1 WNHNN and CDR2 SYGVQD (reference sequence). This CDR3 is built from 15 residues. The data were produced by immunoSEQ multiplex PCR, yet TCRdb's version contains in-frame clones alone and is incomplete. The table lists some 30,000 clones, about 80% of them singletons, with around 6.5% in the top ten.

This sample comprised peripheral blood mononuclear cells, obtained before stem cell transplant. The clonotype originates from a woman aged 25 to 39 with chronic myeloid leukemia. Some clones in this sample may be carry-over from other donors' samples. J is TRBJ2-3 and V is TRBV10-1, with D maybe TRBD2 (6 bases). The DNA for the CDR3 is TGCGCCAGCAGTGAGGTGGGGGGTCGGGCAGATACGCAGTATTTT. It codes for CASSEVGGRADTQYF.